This is a list of T cell receptor beta chains from one sample in a study of blood T cell repertoires in COVID-19. Sequencing was performed with immunoSEQ multiplex PCR; in TCRdb, only in-frame clones are kept and a portion is missing. This sample carries hundreds of thousands of clones, roughly four fifths of them seen once, and the ten largest clones take 7.5% to 8%. What was sequenced was peripheral blood. All receptors come from a woman older than 75 with COVID-19, enrolled during active disease. Both conserved end residues are part of each CDR3. D genes are given only for firm matches. The size of a clone is reported for some rows only, either as once, few or many, or as a class for expanded clones.

d_call j_call clone_size v_call cdr3_aa cdr3_nt
TRBD1 TRBJ1-3 once TRBV7-2 CASSSDRGYTIYF TGTGCCAGCAGCTCAGACAGGGGTTACACCATATATTTT
TRBD1 TRBJ1-1 - TRBV18 CASSPQGGMANTEAFF TGTGCCAGCTCACCGCAGGGGGGAATGGCGAACACTGAAGCTTTCTTT
- TRBJ1-1 - TRBV20-1 CSAHAGTEAFF TGCAGTGCCCATGCAGGCACTGAAGCTTTCTTT
- TRBJ2-3 once TRBV5-1 CASSPKEDTQYF TGCGCCAGCAGCCCGAAAGAGGATACGCAGTATTTT
TRBD1 TRBJ1-2 - TRBV19 CASRVQGRPGGYTF TGTGCCAGTAGAGTACAGGGGCGACCAGGTGGCTACACCTTC
TRBD1 TRBJ1-2 - TRBV7-9 CASSLEGTGGYGYTF TGTGCCAGCAGCTTAGAGGGGACAGGGGGCTATGGCTACACCTTC
- TRBJ1-2 once TRBV30 CAWTPLLSGIHGYTF TGTGCCTGGACCCCCCTCTTATCAGGGATTCATGGCTACACCTTC
- TRBJ1-1 - TRBV29-1 CSVRDGSEAFF TGCAGCGTGAGAGACGGGTCTGAAGCTTTCTTT
- TRBJ1-2 - TRBV9 CASSVGFRVNYGYTF TGTGCCAGCAGCGTCGGGTTCCGCGTAAACTATGGCTACACCTTC
- TRBJ1-2 once TRBV28 CASSSPNTGYGYTF TGTGCCAGCAGTTCCCCGAATACAGGGTATGGCTACACCTTC
- TRBJ2-7 - TRBV27 CASSRAFRYEQYF TGTGCCAGCAGCAGGGCATTTCGCTACGAGCAGTACTTC
- TRBJ1-5 - TRBV7-2 CASSLGGSQPQHF TGTGCCAGCAGCTTAGGAGGGAGTCAGCCCCAGCATTTT
- TRBJ1-3 - TRBV29-1 CSVLTISGNTIYF TGCAGCGTGTTGACAATCTCTGGAAACACCATATATTTT
TRBD1 TRBJ1-1 - TRBV5-1 CASSLRQGERAFF TGCGCCAGCAGCTTGAGGCAGGGGGAGAGGGCTTTCTTT
TRBD1 TRBJ2-7 - TRBV18 CASSPPSRDRSEQYF TGTGCCAGCTCACCACCGTCCCGGGACAGAAGCGAGCAGTACTTC
TRBD2 TRBJ2-3 - TRBV4-3 CASSQDSLAGGRLSTDTQYF TGCGCCAGCAGCCAAGATAGTCTAGCGGGAGGTCGACTTAGCACAGATACGCAGTATTTT
- TRBJ1-2 - TRBV5-1 CASSPDTTSNYGYTF TGCGCCAGCAGCCCGGACACAACCTCTAACTATGGCTACACCTTC
TRBD2 TRBJ2-2 - TRBV28 CASLAGGYTGELFF TGTGCCAGCCTAGCGGGAGGATACACCGGGGAGCTGTTTTTT
- TRBJ1-1 - TRBV10-1 CASSESEEIPKRIF TGCGCCAGCAGTGAGTCGGAGGAGATCCCGAAGCGGATCTTT
TRBD1 TRBJ1-1 - TRBV18 CASSPPSSDRGRKTEAFF TGTGCCAGCTCACCACCATCATCGGACAGGGGAAGAAAAACTGAAGCTTTCTTT
- TRBJ1-2 - TRBV19 CASSIDPIGYTF TGTGCCAGTAGTATAGATCCCATTGGCTACACCTTC
TRBD1 TRBJ1-4 - TRBV6-1 CASSEFRTGNEKLFF TGTGCCAGCAGTGAATTCAGGACAGGGAACGAAAAACTGTTTTTT
- TRBJ1-4 - TRBV7-9 CASGGEKLFF TGTGCCAGCGGTGGCGAAAAACTGTTTTTT
- TRBJ2-3 - TRBV9 CASSAGFSTDTQYF TGTGCCAGCAGCGCGGGTTTTAGCACAGATACGCAGTATTTT
- TRBJ1-2 - TRBV5-8 CASSFDRRYGYTF TGTGCCAGCAGCTTCGACAGAAGATATGGCTACACCTTC
- TRBJ2-5 - TRBV6-5 CASMPTPVMIETQYF TGTGCCAGCATGCCGACACCGGTAATGATAGAGACCCAGTACTTC
- TRBJ1-3 - TRBV6-6 CASGEGGTGNTIYF TGTGCCAGCGGGGAGGGGGGAACTGGAAACACCATATATTTT
TRBD2 TRBJ2-5 - TRBV5-1 CASSLAPAEGLAEHQETQYF TGCGCCAGCAGCTTGGCTCCAGCCGAGGGACTAGCGGAGCACCAAGAGACCCAGTACTTC
- TRBJ1-1 once TRBV9 CASSVATGWNTEAFF TGTGCCAGCAGCGTAGCTACGGGGTGGAACACTGAAGCTTTCTTT
- TRBJ1-3 - TRBV4-1 CASSQAARQDPSGNTIYF TGCGCCAGCAGCCAGGCGGCAAGACAGGATCCCTCTGGAAACACCATATATTTT
TRBD1 TRBJ2-5 - TRBV5-1 CASSAGTGIASETQYF TGCGCCAGCAGCGCCGGGACAGGGATAGCTTCGGAGACCCAGTACTTC
- TRBJ1-1 once TRBV30 CAWSTQTVNTEAFF TGTGCCTGGAGTACTCAGACAGTGAACACTGAAGCTTTCTTT
- TRBJ1-3 once TRBV5-1 CASATGGSGNTIYF TGCGCCAGCGCAACGGGGGGTTCCGGAAACACCATATATTTT
TRBD1 TRBJ1-2 - TRBV29-1 CSVETDRAGYGYTF TGCAGCGTTGAAACGGACAGGGCAGGGTATGGCTACACCTTC
TRBD1 TRBJ2-5 - TRBV11-2 CASSPGDRDQETQYF TGTGCCAGCAGCCCAGGGGACAGGGACCAAGAGACCCAGTACTTC
TRBD2 TRBJ2-3 once TRBV9 CASSRGTSGATDTQYF TGTGCCAGCAGCAGAGGGACTAGCGGGGCCACAGATACGCAGTATTTT
TRBD1 TRBJ2-1 - TRBV13 CASSFDRGRYNEQFF TGTGCCAGCAGCTTCGACAGGGGGCGCTACAATGAGCAGTTCTTC
- TRBJ2-3 - TRBV19 CASTQQGRDRTQYF TGTGCCAGTACCCAACAGGGCAGGGATCGTACGCAGTATTTT
TRBD2 TRBJ2-2 - TRBV5-1 CASSLGPVAGVGTGELFF TGCGCCAGCAGCTTGGGCCCGGTAGCGGGGGTTGGAACCGGGGAGCTGTTTTTT
- TRBJ2-3 once TRBV7-3 CASSSPGDTQYF TGTGCCAGCAGCTCCCCAGGGGATACGCAGTATTTT
- TRBJ1-1 - TRBV18 CASSPVSTVALPNTEAFF TGTGCCAGCTCACCTGTTTCGACAGTGGCGCTCCCGAACACTGAAGCTTTCTTT
TRBD1 TRBJ1-2 - TRBV6-5 CACTDRVDGYTF TGTGCCTGTACCGACAGGGTCGACGGCTACACCTTC
TRBD1 TRBJ1-5 - TRBV2 CASSAGTASNQPQHF TGTGCCAGCAGTGCCGGGACAGCTAGCAATCAGCCCCAGCATTTT
TRBD1 TRBJ2-3 few TRBV5-4 CASSSQGASTDTQYF TGTGCCAGCAGCTCGCAGGGGGCAAGCACAGATACGCAGTATTTT
- TRBJ2-7 - TRBV19 CASSREHSYEQYF TGTGCCAGCTCGCGGGAACACTCCTACGAGCAGTACTTC
- TRBJ2-2 - TRBV5-1 CASSLVSRDTGELFF TGCGCCAGCAGCTTGGTTTCCAGGGACACCGGGGAGCTGTTTTTT
TRBD1 TRBJ1-2 - TRBV5-1 CASSLTGQLYGYTF TGCGCCAGCAGCCTGACGGGACAGCTCTATGGCTACACCTTC
- TRBJ1-2 - TRBV21-1 CASSKEAGYDYGYTF TGTGCCAGCAGCAAAGAGGCAGGGTATGACTATGGCTACACCTTC
TRBD1 TRBJ2-7 - TRBV2 CASSAPGQGYSYEQYF TGTGCCAGCAGTGCCCCGGGACAGGGGTACTCCTACGAGCAGTACTTC
TRBD1 TRBJ1-5 - TRBV28 CASSFLDRVDQPQHF TGTGCCAGCAGTTTTCTGGACAGGGTGGATCAGCCCCAGCATTTT
- TRBJ2-7 many TRBV5-1 CASSSGPSRGADEQYF TGCGCCAGCAGCTCTGGACCAAGTCGGGGGGCGGACGAGCAGTACTTC
TRBD1 TRBJ2-1 once TRBV3-1/TRBV3-2 CASSLTGQLSSYNEQFF TGTGCCAGCAGCCTGACGGGACAGTTGAGCTCCTACAATGAGCAGTTCTTC
- TRBJ2-5 - TRBV10-1 CASSEPLGTQYF TGCGCCAGCAGTGAGCCCCTAGGGACCCAGTACTTC
- TRBJ1-6 - TRBV7-9 CASSKPPTGQNSPLHF TGTGCCAGCAGCAAGCCCCCGACAGGCCAAAATTCACCCCTCCACTTT
TRBD2 TRBJ2-1 few TRBV5-5 CASSLYLAGGHEQFF TGTGCCAGCAGCTTGTACCTAGCGGGAGGCCATGAGCAGTTCTTC
- TRBJ1-1 - TRBV3-1/TRBV3-2 CASSLTEGRKAFF TGTGCCAGCAGCCTAACCGAGGGGAGGAAAGCTTTCTTT
- TRBJ2-3 - TRBV7-2 CASSPRGQSTDTQYF TGTGCCAGCAGCCCCCGAGGACAGTCCACAGATACGCAGTATTTT